This T cell receptor (beta chain) is drawn from a study of blood T cell repertoires in COVID-19. The table came from immunoSEQ multiplex PCR; TCRdb's copy has only in-frame clones and leaves some out. The table shows about 150,000 clones, with 75% to 85% occurring only once. The V gene's germline CDR1 is LGHDT and CDR2 YNNKEL (reference sequence). CDR3 length: 15 amino acids. Trimming cost V 4 bases and J 2 bases; bases outside gene matches: 5. Sequenced input: peripheral blood. The rearrangement links TRBV3-1 (or the pseudogene TRBV3-2) to TRBJ1-1, with TRBD1 identical over 9 bases. This TCR derives from a man in his sixties with acute or convalescent COVID-19. The CDR3 region is CASSPWDRANTEAFF. The CDR3 DNA is TGTGCCAGCAGCCCCTGGGACAGGGCAAACACTGAAGCTTTCTTT.